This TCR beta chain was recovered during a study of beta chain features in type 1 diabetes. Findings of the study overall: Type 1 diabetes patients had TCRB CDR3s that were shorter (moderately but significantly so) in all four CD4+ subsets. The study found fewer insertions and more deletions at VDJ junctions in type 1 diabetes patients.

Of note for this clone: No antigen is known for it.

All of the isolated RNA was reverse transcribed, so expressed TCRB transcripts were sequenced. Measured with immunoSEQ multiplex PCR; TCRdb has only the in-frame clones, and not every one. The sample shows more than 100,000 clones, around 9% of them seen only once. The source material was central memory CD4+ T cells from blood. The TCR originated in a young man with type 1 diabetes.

The DNA for the CDR3 is TGTGCCAGCAGCTTATCCTCGGGGGATACGCAGTATTTT. This sequence encodes CASSLSSGDTQYF. The rearrangement joins TRBV5-6 to TRBJ2-3; D possibly corresponds to TRBD2 (5 bases). The CDR3 has 13 residues. V lost 2 bases and J lost 6, with 10 bases in between. Looked up from germline, CDR1 is SGHDT and CDR2 is YYEEEE.